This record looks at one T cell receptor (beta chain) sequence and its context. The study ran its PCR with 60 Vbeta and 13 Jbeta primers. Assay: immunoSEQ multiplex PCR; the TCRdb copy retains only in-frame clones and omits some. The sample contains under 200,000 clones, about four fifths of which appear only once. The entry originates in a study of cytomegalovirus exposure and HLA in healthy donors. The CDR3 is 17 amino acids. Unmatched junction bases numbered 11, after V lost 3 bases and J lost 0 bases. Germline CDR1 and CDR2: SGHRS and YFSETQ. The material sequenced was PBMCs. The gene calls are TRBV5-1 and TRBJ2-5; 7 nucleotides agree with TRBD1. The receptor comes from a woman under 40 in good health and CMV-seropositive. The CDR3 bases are TGCGCCAGCAGCTCGGGGACAGATTTTGGGTACCAAGAGACCCAGTACTTC. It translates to CASSSGTDFGYQETQYF.